The 27 T cell receptor beta chains below all came from one sample that was sequenced in a study of monozygotic twins with cystic fibrosis (dated by TCRdb to the early 2020s). Library preparation used the immunoSEQ multiplex PCR assay. TCRdb limited this immuneACCESS table to in-frame rearrangements with V and J called. A share of clones is missing; checked studies link under half to unresolved V genes, and the rest is unexplained. This sample holds tens of thousands of clones; 80% to 90% were observed only once. The ten top clones hold roughly 1.2% of the sample. Input material: blood. These receptors all come from a woman in her thirties with cystic fibrosis.

V usage is TRBV9 and J usage is TRBJ1-1, with 7 bases lining up with TRBD1. With 3 bases clipped from V and 9 bases from J, the junction kept 8 bases outside the gene matches. CDR3 length: 13 residues. CDR1 is SGDLS, CDR2 YYNGEE, per germline. The CDR3 here is CASSDPRQGKAFF. CDR3 sequence (DNA): TGTGCCAGCAGCGATCCCCGACAGGGAAAAGCTTTCTTT.

J is TRBJ1-1 and V is TRBV10-3; tentatively, D is TRBD1 (6 bases). V was cut by 9 bases and J by 3 bases, with 14 bases left in between. Germline values: CDR1 ENHRY, CDR2 SYGVKD. The CDR3 contains 13 residues. CDR3 bases: TGTGCCATTCGACAGAGGGGGGACACTGAAGCTTTCTTT. It translates to CAIRQRGDTEAFF.

J is TRBJ1-4 and V is TRBV15; the D is unclear. CDR1 and CDR2 (germline): LNHNV, YYDKDF (reference sequence). Between the trimmed V and J ends, which lost 0 bases and 6 bases, there was a span of 11 bases. The CDR3 length is 15 residues. In DNA form, the CDR3 reads TGTGCCACCAGCAGAGACCCTCGGGGAGATGAAAAACTGTTTTTT. Residues: CATSRDPRGDEKLFF.

This clone was seen a handful of times. J is TRBJ1-2 and V is TRBV7-9; no firm D call. With 3 bases removed from V and 7 bases from J, the gap between germline ends came to 9 bases. Germline CDR1 SEHNR, CDR2 FQNEAQ (reference sequence). CDR3 size: 12 residues. The CDR3 region is CASSFRSSGYTF. The CDR3 DNA reads as TGTGCCAGCAGCTTTCGCAGCTCTGGCTACACCTTC.

The chain has TRBV4-1 and TRBJ2-7; D tentatively fits TRBD1 or TRBD2 (5 bases each). The V and J ends lost 1 base and 0 bases respectively, with 10 bases between them. CDR1 is MGHRA and CDR2 is YSYEKL in the germline V gene. The CDR3 has 15 residues. The CDR3 reads CASSQGAGSSYEQYF. The CDR3 DNA follows: TGCGCCAGCAGCCAAGGGGCAGGGAGCTCCTACGAGCAGTACTTC.

The chain links TRBV27 to TRBJ2-3; possibly TRBD1 for D (6 bases). The CDR3 loop spans 15 amino acids. V shed 8 bases and J shed 1 base, with 16 bases lying between them. In germline, CDR1 is MNHEY, CDR2 SMNVEV (reference sequence). The CDR3 DNA reads TGTGCCAGCCAACCTCTCGGACAGCGCACAGATACGCAGTATTTT. Encoded protein: CASQPLGQRTDTQYF.

The chain has TRBV10-3 and TRBJ1-2; 8 bases fit TRBD1. This CDR3 region has 14 residues. The J segment lost 6 bases and the V segment lost 2 bases, leaving 5 bases of the junction unmatched. In germline, CDR1 is ENHRY, CDR2 SYGVKD. CDR3 sequence reads: CAISERTGSNGYTF. CDR3 coding DNA: TGTGCCATCAGTGAGCGGACAGGGTCGAATGGCTACACCTTC.

The rearrangement uses TRBV9 and TRBJ2-3, with TRBD2 matching over 7 bases. CDR3 size: 14 residues. With 4 bases clipped from V and 9 bases from J, the junction kept 11 bases outside the gene matches. Germline lookup yields CDR1 SGDLS and CDR2 YYNGEE. The CDR3 sequence is CASSPDTWGGTQYF. As DNA, the CDR3 is TGTGCCAGCAGCCCAGACACGTGGGGAGGGACGCAGTATTTT.

The J gene is TRBJ2-7, the V gene TRBV4-2; D is perhaps TRBD1 or TRBD2 (5 bases each). Germline CDR1 reads LGHNA; CDR2 reads YNFKEQ. The CDR3 runs to 15 residues. V lost 5 bases, J lost 2 bases, and 16 bases lay in between. CDR3 amino acids: CASSSFGTAPYEQYF. The CDR3 nucleotides read TGTGCCAGCAGCTCCTTCGGGACCGCCCCCTACGAGCAGTACTTC.

This rearrangement joins TRBV29-1 to TRBJ1-2, with 7 bases aligning to TRBD1. CDR3 size: 11 residues. J lost 4 bases, V lost 5 bases, and 1 base had no gene match. Per germline, CDR1 SQVTM and CDR2 ANQGSEA. CDR3: CSVRDSYGYTF. The CDR3 coding sequence is TGCAGCGTTCGGGACAGCTATGGCTACACCTTC. The entire variable domain, with the rest obtained from reference TRBV29-1 and TRBJ1-2, is as follows: SAVISQKPSRDICQRGTSLTIQCQVDSQVTMMFWYRQQPGQSLTLIATANQGSEATYESGFVIDKFPISRPNLTFSTLTVSNMSPEDSSIYLCSVRDSYGYTFGSGTRLTVV.

The chain has TRBV28 and TRBJ1-4; 11 bases agree with TRBD1. This CDR3 contains 15 residues. Germline CDR1 is MDHEN and CDR2 is SYDVKM. The ends lost 5 bases at V and 7 bases at J; junction bases unmatched: 6. The CDR3 region is CASSISGTGGEKLFF. Here the CDR3 DNA reads TGTGCCAGCAGTATCTCCGGGACAGGGGGTGAAAAACTGTTTTTT.

This chain uses TRBV5-5 with TRBJ1-1; TRBD1 matches at 12 bases. Looked up from germline, CDR1 is SGHKS and CDR2 is YYEKEE (reference sequence). V dropped 4 bases and J dropped 5; count of bases not matched to a gene: 18. The CDR3 is 19 amino acids. In DNA form, the CDR3 reads TGTGCCAGCAGCCCGCCTGCCCGGGACAGGGGGCACCCAGGGACTGAAGCTTTCTTT. It is translated as CASSPPARDRGHPGTEAFF.

The chain uses TRBV6-1 and TRBJ2-3; D is uncertain. CDR1 and CDR2 (germline): MNHNS, SASEGT. CDR3 size: 14 residues. V was clipped by 4 bases and J by 0 bases, with 8 bases between them. CDR3 region: CASSVSGSTDTQYF. As DNA, the CDR3 is TGTGCCAGCAGTGTTTCCGGGAGCACAGATACGCAGTATTTT.

The chain joins TRBV6-5 to TRBJ2-5; D is ambiguous. Germline lookup yields CDR1 MNHEY and CDR2 SVGAGI. The CDR3 extends over 13 amino acids. Deletions cut 6 bases from V and 2 bases from J, with 10 bases between. The CDR3 protein is CASRLSAQETQYF. The DNA for the CDR3 is TGTGCCAGCAGATTGTCTGCGCAAGAGACCCAGTACTTC.

The chain combines TRBV6-7 with TRBJ2-4; D call uncertain. TRBV6-7 is filed as an ORF, its function uncertain. V lost 7 bases to trimming and J lost 4 bases, with 14 bases between them. The CDR3 runs to 14 residues. The CDR3 spells CASNMGSRKNIQYF. As DNA, the CDR3 is TGTGCCAGCAACATGGGCAGCCGTAAAAACATTCAGTACTTC.

V and J are TRBV6-4 and TRBJ2-6, with TRBD1 as a possible D gene (6 bases). This CDR3 region has 16 residues. The germline gives CDR1 MRHNA, CDR2 SNTAGT. V shed 0 bases and J shed 0 bases, with 6 bases lying between them. The CDR3 spells CASSDSGGSGANVLTF. CDR3 nucleotide sequence: TGTGCCAGCAGTGACTCAGGGGGCTCTGGGGCCAACGTCCTGACTTTC.

This chain uses TRBV7-8 with TRBJ2-5; tentatively, D is TRBD1 (7 bases). Trimming stripped 3 bases from V and 7 bases from J, with 18 bases between. This CDR3 has 15 residues. Germline V gives CDR1 SGHVS, CDR2 FQNEAQ. The CDR3 here is CASSFPQGGIGTQYF. The CDR3 DNA reads TGTGCCAGCAGCTTCCCCCAGGGGGGCATAGGGACCCAGTACTTC.

The V call is TRBV7-6, the J call TRBJ2-7, with D tentatively TRBD1 or TRBD2 (5 bases each). CDR1 is SGHVS, CDR2 FNYEAQ, per germline. This CDR3 is built from 16 residues. V dropped 1 base and J dropped 5 bases, with 18 bases sitting between them. The CDR3 sequence: CASSLGETALGHEQYF. The CDR3 DNA follows: TGTGCCAGCAGCTTAGGGGAGACAGCTTTAGGACACGAGCAGTACTTC.

The genes are TRBV2 and TRBJ2-7, with D perhaps assigned TRBD1 or TRBD2 (5 bases each). CDR3 length: 12 residues. Germline V gene sequence: CDR1 SNHLY, CDR2 FYNNEI. V was trimmed by 6 bases and J by 6 bases, leaving 12 bases between them. The CDR3 is CASRRDGREQYF. In DNA form, the CDR3 reads TGTGCCAGCAGACGGGACGGCCGCGAGCAGTACTTC.

V is TRBV28 and J is TRBJ1-2; D remains unclear. The ends were cut back, 2 bases at V and 10 bases at J, with 20 bases in the middle. The CDR3 spans 15 residues. CDR1 is MDHEN and CDR2 is SYDVKM in the germline V gene. This CDR3 is CASSLEPPVRRDYTF. CDR3 in DNA: TGTGCCAGCAGTTTAGAACCACCAGTCCGGAGGGACTACACCTTC.

This chain uses TRBV5-5 with TRBJ2-1, with 7 bases matching TRBD1. The V segment lost 2 bases and the J segment 5 bases; nucleotides outside the gene matches: 10. The V gene's germline CDR1 is SGHKS and CDR2 YYEKEE (reference sequence). This CDR3 spans 16 amino acids. The CDR3 nucleotides are TGTGCCAGCAGCTTTTACAGGGGCCTACCAAACAATGAGCAGTTCTTC. Translation: CASSFYRGLPNNEQFF.

This rearrangement joins TRBV10-3 to TRBJ1-6, with 8 bases lining up with TRBD1. The J segment lost 5 bases and the V segment lost 5 bases, leaving 5 bases of the junction unmatched. Germline loops: CDR1 ENHRY, CDR2 SYGVKD. The CDR3 runs to 15 residues. The CDR3 DNA is TGTGCCATCAGTACACAGGGGGGAGATAATTCACCCCTCCACTTT. This encodes CAISTQGGDNSPLHF.

J is TRBJ1-1 and V is TRBV7-9, with D perhaps TRBD1 (5 bases). Germline V gives CDR1 SEHNR, CDR2 FQNEAQ (reference sequence). CDR3 size: 12 residues. V was pared by 3 bases and J by 7 bases, with 9 bases between. CDR3 sequence reads: CASSLSRDEAFF. The CDR3 DNA reads as TGTGCCAGCAGCTTGAGCAGGGATGAAGCTTTCTTT.

The chain recombines TRBV15 with TRBJ2-7; 7 nucleotides agree with TRBD1. CDR1 is LNHNV, CDR2 YYDKDF, per germline (reference sequence). Trimming removed 3 bases from V and 6 bases from J; junction bases left unmatched: 2. CDR3 length equals 12 residues. This chain's CDR3 is CATSRDRIEQYF. The CDR3 bases are TGTGCCACCAGCAGGGACAGGATCGAGCAGTACTTC. Full variable domain (rest looked up from reference TRBV15 and TRBJ2-7): DAMVIQNPRYQVTQFGKPVTLSCSQTLNHNVMYWYQQKSSQAPKLLFHYYDKDFNNEADTPDNFQSRRPNTSFCFLDIRSPGLGDTAMYLCATSRDRIEQYFGPGTRLTVT.

This clone was detected only a few times. The genes are TRBV4-1 and TRBJ1-6; the match to TRBD1 covers 7 bases. This CDR3 has 17 amino acids. Germline V gene sequence: CDR1 MGHRA, CDR2 YSYEKL. The V and J ends lost 1 base and 6 bases, in that order; junction bases with no gene match: 9. The CDR3 DNA reads TGCGCCAGCAGCCAAGCCGGACAGGCCGTGCGTAATTCACCCCTCCACTTT. Translation: CASSQAGQAVRNSPLHF.

This rearrangement joins TRBV5-8 to TRBJ2-1; 11 bases map to TRBD2. Losses at the gene ends were 0 bases for V and 4 bases for J; bases not matched to a gene: 0. The CDR3 is 15 residues long. CDR1 is SGHTS and CDR2 is YDEGEE in the germline V gene. Written as DNA, the CDR3 is TGTGCCAGCAGCTTGGGGACTAGCGGGTACAATGAGCAGTTCTTC. Its translation: CASSLGTSGYNEQFF.

The genes are TRBV19 and TRBJ1-3; the D is unclear. Germline CDR1 LNHDA, CDR2 SQIVND (reference sequence). Trimming stripped 4 bases from V and 0 bases from J, with 10 bases between. This CDR3 comprises 15 residues. The CDR3 nucleotides read TGTGCCAGTAGTAGTGGACTGTACTCTGGAAACACCATATATTTT. This gives the protein CASSSGLYSGNTIYF.